These 10 T cell receptor beta chains originate from one sample sequenced in a study of CD8 T cells in ankylosing spondylitis. TCRdb re-analysed the 5' RACE reads in MiXCR, keeping a single row per CDR3 protein. This table holds roughly 450,000 distinct CDR3 sequences, roughly 26% found once. Their antigens remain unidentified. Whole-study findings and limits: Among TCR beta sequences, a motif of about 8 highly homologous variants appeared characteristic of ankylosing spondylitis blood.

The source material was blood, either unsorted or a sorted T cell fraction (not recorded which). Receptor source: a male donor with ankylosing spondylitis.

This chain joins TRBV4-2 and TRBJ2-5; 7 positions agree with TRBD2. The CDR3 sequence is 15 residues long. Trimming cost V 0 bases and J 1 base; bases outside gene matches: 2. Germline V gives CDR1 LGHNA, CDR2 YNFKEQ. In nucleotides, the CDR3 is TGTGCCAGCAGCCAAGATTGGGAGGGCCAAGAGACCCAGTACTTC. Its protein product is CASSQDWEGQETQYF.

This clonotype appeared a few times. CDR3 sequence reads: CASGEQGADTQYF. CDR3 bases: TGTGCCAGCGGGGAACAGGGGGCAGATACGCAGTATTTT. The genes are TRBV12-3 or TRBV12-4 and TRBJ2-3, with 8 positions matching TRBD1. The CDR3 totals 13 residues. Trimming at V came to 8 bases and at J to 4 bases, leaving 5 bases not matched to a gene.

The chain couples TRBV6-1 to TRBJ1-1, with no clear D. The CDR3 loop spans 13 amino acids. Germline values: CDR1 MNHNS, CDR2 SASEGT. Trimming took 8 bases from V and 5 from J, leaving 15 bases between them. DNA for the CDR3: TGTGCCAGCGGAAACCGTATGTGGACTGAAGCTTTCTTT. Translation gives CASGNRMWTEAFF.

This clonotype was seen more than once but under ten times. V usage is TRBV5-5 and J usage is TRBJ1-1; no firm D call. Germline CDR1 is SGHKS and CDR2 is YYEKEE (reference sequence). The CDR3 loop spans 13 amino acids. The V gene lost 0 bases and the J gene lost 8 bases, with 11 bases spanning the gap. The CDR3 loop reads CASSLDPTREAFF. The CDR3 bases are TGTGCCAGCAGCTTGGATCCGACAAGGGAAGCTTTCTTT.

This chain connects TRBV10-3 to TRBJ1-3; D is uncertain. Trimming cost V 0 bases and J 0 bases, with 15 bases left between them. The CDR3 covers 18 residues. Germline V gene data show CDR1 as ENHRY and CDR2 as SYGVKD. DNA for the CDR3: TGTGCCATCAGTGAGTCGTTTTCCGACGGAGCCTCTGGAAACACCATATATTTT. Encoded protein: CAISESFSDGASGNTIYF.

This clonotype was picked up many times. The chain couples TRBV12-3 or TRBV12-4 to TRBJ2-2; D is uncertain. Trimming took off 2 bases at V and 2 bases at J, with 3 bases between the two ends. CDR3 size: 13 residues. CDR3 sequence reads: CASSLPNTGELFF. CDR3 in DNA: TGTGCCAGCAGTTTACCAAACACCGGGGAGCTGTTTTTT.

The chain is built from TRBV7-9 and TRBJ2-1, with 12 bases lining up with TRBD2. CDR1 and CDR2 (germline): SEHNR, FQNEAQ (reference sequence). The CDR3 consists of 14 residues. J lost 10 bases, V lost 3 bases, and 4 bases had no gene match. The CDR3 nucleotides are TGTGCCAGCAGCTTCCCTAGCGGGAGGGTCGAGCAGTTCTTC. Translation gives CASSFPSGRVEQFF.

J is TRBJ2-1 and V is TRBV6-1; either TRBD1 or TRBD2 may fit D (6 bases each). Trimming took off 6 bases at V and 1 base at J, with 22 bases between the two ends. CDR1 and CDR2 (germline): MNHNS, SASEGT. The CDR3 is 18 residues long. Here the CDR3 reads CASSKTGSGGVSYNEQFF. The CDR3, as DNA: TGTGCCAGCAGCAAGACAGGATCCGGGGGAGTTTCCTACAATGAGCAGTTCTTC.

The rearrangement links TRBV4-1 to TRBJ2-7; D remains ambiguous. The V and J ends lost 0 bases and 4 bases respectively, with 16 bases between them. Germline V CDR1 and CDR2: MGHRA, YSYEKL. CDR3 length equals 16 residues. In DNA, the CDR3 is TGCGCCAGCAGCCAAGATGCGACCCGGGCATGGTACGAGCAGTACGTC. This gives the protein CASSQDATRAWYEQYV.

This chain joins TRBV12-3 or TRBV12-4 and TRBJ1-6, with 7 bases identical to TRBD1. The CDR3 is made up of 15 amino acids. With 3 bases clipped from V and 11 bases from J, the junction kept 10 bases outside the gene matches. The CDR3 loop reads CASSFGDRLRAPLHF. CDR3 nucleotides: TGTGCCAGCAGTTTTGGGGACAGACTTCGAGCACCCCTCCACTTT.